This TCR beta chain was captured by sequencing in a study of PD-1 blockade in classical Hodgkin lymphoma. All patients relapsed after autologous stem cell transplantation, and brentuximab vedotin exposure varied. Notes on this clone: The antigen is not known.

Germline lookup yields CDR1 SNHLY and CDR2 FYNNEI. The CDR3 spans 11 residues. V was cut by 3 bases and J by 10 bases, with 10 bases left in between. The table came from immunoSEQ multiplex PCR; TCRdb's copy has only in-frame clones and leaves some out. This repertoire shows 25,000 to 35,000 clones, 55% to 75% found once; its top ten account for 15%. Study-wide findings and caveats: Diversity similar to that of newly diagnosed patients was seen at baseline in complete responders. Patients starting nivolumab under 1 year after ASCT were excluded.

Sample: peripheral blood mononuclear cells (PBMCs), taken before the second cycle of nivolumab. The V call is TRBV2, the J call TRBJ2-7; D unresolved. This TCR derives from a human donor with classical Hodgkin lymphoma. The CDR3 protein is CASSDSASQYF. The CDR3 DNA reads TGTGCCAGCAGTGACTCGGCTTCTCAGTACTTC. Full variable domain (remainder filled in from reference TRBV2 and TRBJ2-7): EPEVTQTPSHQVTQMGQEVILRCVPISNHLYFYWYRQILGQKVEFLVSFYNNEISEKSEIFDDQFSVERPDGSNFTLKIRSTKLEDSAMYFCASSDSASQYFGPGTRLTVT.